Listed below are T cell receptor beta chains from one sample, sequenced in a study of a mutant IDH1 vaccine in newly diagnosed glioma. No antigen has been identified for these receptors. Sequenced by immunoSEQ multiplex PCR; TCRdb stores in-frame clones only, minus some. The data show over 35,000 clones, roughly 83% seen once. This sample comprised PBMCs, obtained from a glioma patient whose treatment included an IDH1 peptide vaccine. All receptors come from a woman aged 45 to 65 with glioma. Each CDR3 is given with its conserved first and last residue. D genes are given only for firm matches. Rows may omit the clone size; those that give it use once, few, many or a size class.

J	V	size	length	D	DNA	CDR3
TRBJ2-7	TRBV14	.	11	.	TGTGCCAGCAGCCAAGGGGGCGAGCAGTACTTC	CASSQGGEQYF
TRBJ1-6	TRBV6-1	.	17	.	TGTGCCAGCAGTGAAAGGGTGGGGAGGAGAGTTAATTCACCCCTCCACTTT	CASSERVGRRVNSPLHF
TRBJ1-1	TRBV5-8	.	12	.	TGTGCCAGCAGCTCGTGGGCAGGGGAAGCTTTCTTT	CASSSWAGEAFF
TRBJ1-2	TRBV11-2	medium-sized	15	.	TGTGCCAGCAGCTACGCCACGACACCGTTGAATGGCTACACCTTC	CASSYATTPLNGYTF
TRBJ2-2	TRBV9	.	15	.	TGTGCCAGCAGCGTTACACAGGGCAACACCGGGGAGCTGTTTTTT	CASSVTQGNTGELFF
TRBJ1-2	TRBV6-5	.	13	TRBD1	TGTGCCAGCAGCGGACAGGGCGGTGAGGGCTACACCTTC	CASSGQGGEGYTF
TRBJ1-4	TRBV7-6	few	15	.	TGTGCCAGCAGCTTCCCCGAGGGGGGCGATGAAAAACTGTTTTTT	CASSFPEGGDEKLFF
TRBJ1-5	TRBV30	.	13	.	TGTGCCTGGACTGGACGGAGCAATCAGCCCCAGCATTTT	CAWTGRSNQPQHF
TRBJ2-5	TRBV25-1	.	11	.	TGTGCCAGCAGTGAGGGAGAGACCCAGTACTTC	CASSEGETQYF
TRBJ2-1	TRBV6-5	.	15	.	TGTGCCAGCAGCCGGGACCCAAACCCCGCCAATGAGCAGTTCTTC	CASSRDPNPANEQFF
TRBJ1-5	TRBV19	few	14	.	TGTGCCAGTAGGAATTCAGGCTCCAATCAGCCCCAGCATTTT	CASRNSGSNQPQHF
TRBJ2-7	TRBV28	once	12	.	TGTGCCAGCGGTGCCGGACAATACGAGCAGTACTTC	CASGAGQYEQYF
TRBJ1-2	TRBV5-1	once	14	.	TGCGCCAGCAGCCGGGGGGGGGCAGAGTATGGCTACACCTTC	CASSRGGAEYGYTF
TRBJ1-6	TRBV2	.	15	.	TGTGCCAGCAGTGAAGCGCTTCGGGGGAATTCACCCCTCCACTTT	CASSEALRGNSPLHF
TRBJ1-4	TRBV19	few	15	TRBD1	TGTGCCAGTAGTCGCCGGACAGGGGGATATGAAAAACTGTTTTTT	CASSRRTGGYEKLFF
TRBJ2-5	TRBV6-5	once	13	TRBD2	TGTGCCAGCAAACTAGCGGGACAAGAGACCCAGTACTTC	CASKLAGQETQYF
TRBJ2-7	TRBV7-6	.	12	.	TGTGCCAGCAGCGGGTCCGCTTTCGAGCAGTACTTC	CASSGSAFEQYF
TRBJ2-1	TRBV25-1	.	15	TRBD2	TGTGCCAGCAGTGAATGGGGCGGGGGGGCCGATGAGCAGTTCTTC	CASSEWGGGADEQFF
TRBJ1-6	TRBV19	.	15	.	TGTGCCAGTAGCAACTACCCCGGGCGCAATTCACCCCTCCACTTT	CASSNYPGRNSPLHF
TRBJ1-5	TRBV10-3	.	13	.	TGTGCCATCACCCGAGGGCCTAATCAGCCCCAGCATTTT	CAITRGPNQPQHF
TRBJ1-1	TRBV7-2	.	13	.	TGTGCCAGCAGCCTTACCCTGAACACTGAAGCTTTCTTT	CASSLTLNTEAFF
TRBJ1-1	TRBV18	.	18	TRBD1	TGTGCCAGCTCACCGCGAAGACTAATCGGGACAGGGGTCTCTGAAGCTTTCTTT	CASSPRRLIGTGVSEAFF
TRBJ1-1	TRBV5-1	.	14	.	TGCGCCAGCAGCTTGAGCAGGGGTAACACTGAAGCTTTCTTT	CASSLSRGNTEAFF
TRBJ1-2	TRBV6-5	.	15	TRBD1	TGTGCCAGCAGTTCCCAGCGGGGAGGGGGCGATGGCTACACCTTC	CASSSQRGGGDGYTF
TRBJ1-4	TRBV5-4	.	14	.	TGTGCCAGCAGCTTTTGGGACCGGAATGAAAAACTGTTTTTT	CASSFWDRNEKLFF
TRBJ2-3	TRBV18	.	14	.	TGTGCCAGCTCCCTCGGCGTAGCGACAGATACGCAGTATTTT	CASSLGVATDTQYF
TRBJ1-1	TRBV19	.	16	TRBD1	TGTGCCAGTAGTACAGTTACAGGGGGCGCGGGGACTGAAGCTTTCTTT	CASSTVTGGAGTEAFF
TRBJ1-6	TRBV5-1	.	16	TRBD1	TGCGCCAGCAGCAGTCAGGGGGGGCAAAATAATTCACCCCTCCACTTT	CASSSQGGQNNSPLHF
TRBJ2-5	TRBV19	.	13	TRBD2	TGTGCCAGTTCGCGGGGGGCGAGGGAGACCCAGTACTTC	CASSRGARETQYF
TRBJ1-2	TRBV27	.	14	TRBD1	TGTGCCAGCAGTAACGGGACAGCAAGCTATGGCTACACCTTC	CASSNGTASYGYTF
TRBJ2-5	TRBV5-6	.	15	TRBD1	TGTGCCAGCAGCTTCCCGGACAGGGGCGGGAAGACCCAGTACTTC	CASSFPDRGGKTQYF
TRBJ2-2	TRBV12-5	.	14	.	TGTGCTAGTGGTTTGTTTGTGGGCACCGGGGAGCTGTTTTTT	CASGLFVGTGELFF
TRBJ1-5	TRBV6-5	.	14	TRBD1	TGTGCCAGCAGTCCAAACAGGGGGCAAGAGCCCCAGCATTTT	CASSPNRGQEPQHF
TRBJ1-6	TRBV9	.	13	.	TGTGCCAGCAGCGTAGAATCTACTCCACCCCTCCACTTT	CASSVESTPPLHF
TRBJ1-2	TRBV30	.	14	.	TGTGCCTGGAGTGGGACCTTAAAGGGCTATGGCTACACCTTC	CAWSGTLKGYGYTF
TRBJ2-5	TRBV9	.	15	.	TGTGCCAGCAGCGTAGGGGATGCTGGGCCAGAGACCCAGTACTTC	CASSVGDAGPETQYF
TRBJ1-5	TRBV19	.	14	.	TGTGCCAGTAGTACCGGGGACCGTAGCCAGCCCCAGCATTTT	CASSTGDRSQPQHF